This is a list of T cell receptor beta chains from one sample in a study of T cell repertoires in cytomegalovirus infection. TCRdb ran MiXCR on the reads and lists one entry per CDR3 protein. This sample has approximately 630,000 distinct CDR3 sequences, with 20% to 25% found just once. The specimen was CD8+ T cells from PBMCs. The receptors were gathered from a human donor in good health (CMV status not recorded). Some clones in this sample may be carry-over from other donors' samples. Both conserved end residues are part of each CDR3. D genes are given only for firm matches. The size field is filled for only some rows; it gives once, few, many or a size class.

d_call: TRBD2
clone_size: many
j_call: TRBJ2-7
v_call: TRBV20-1
cdr3_nt: TGCAGTGCCGAGCGGGGGGAGCAGTACTTC
cdr3_aa: CSAERGEQYF

d_call: TRBD2
clone_size: few
j_call: TRBJ2-7
v_call: TRBV20-1
cdr3_nt: TGCAGTGCTAGTTGGGAAGGGAGGGGCGCGCAGTACTTC
cdr3_aa: CSASWEGRGAQYF

d_call: NA
clone_size: NA
j_call: TRBJ2-2
v_call: TRBV4-1
cdr3_nt: TGCGCCAGCAGCCAAGTATGGGGTCCGGCCACCGGGGAGCTGTTTTTT
cdr3_aa: CASSQVWGPATGELFF

d_call: NA
clone_size: many
j_call: TRBJ1-2
v_call: TRBV7-6
cdr3_nt: TGTGCCAGCAGCTTAGGGACGGCTGTAAGGGATGGCTACACCTTC
cdr3_aa: CASSLGTAVRDGYTF

d_call: NA
clone_size: many
j_call: TRBJ2-7
v_call: TRBV7-8
cdr3_nt: TGTGCCAGCAGTTCTGAGGGAACGGGGGCCTACGAGCAGTACTTC
cdr3_aa: CASSSEGTGAYEQYF

d_call: TRBD1
clone_size: many
j_call: TRBJ2-7
v_call: TRBV12-3/TRBV12-4
cdr3_nt: TGTGCCAGCAGCCAATACCCCCCGACAGGGGAAGGGGACGAGCAGTACTTC
cdr3_aa: CASSQYPPTGEGDEQYF

d_call: TRBD1
clone_size: NA
j_call: TRBJ1-2
v_call: TRBV14
cdr3_nt: TGTGCCAGCAGCCAGGGACAGCCCTATGGCTACACCTTC
cdr3_aa: CASSQGQPYGYTF

d_call: TRBD2
clone_size: NA
j_call: TRBJ2-7
v_call: TRBV14
cdr3_nt: TGTGCCAGCAGCCAACCACTAGCGGGGGCCTACGAGCAGTACTTC
cdr3_aa: CASSQPLAGAYEQYF

d_call: TRBD1
clone_size: NA
j_call: TRBJ1-4
v_call: TRBV7-6
cdr3_nt: TGTGCCAGCAGGACAGGGCCGAATGAAAAACTGTTTTTT
cdr3_aa: CASRTGPNEKLFF

d_call: NA
clone_size: few
j_call: TRBJ2-5
v_call: TRBV7-4
cdr3_nt: TGTGCCAGCAGCTTTAGCGGTCCCTGCTCCTTGTCGGAGACCCAGTACTTC
cdr3_aa: CASSFSGPCSLSETQYF

d_call: NA
clone_size: NA
j_call: TRBJ2-1
v_call: TRBV25-1
cdr3_nt: TGTGCCAGCAGTGAACGACAGCTCAAGTCCAATGAGCAGTTCTTC
cdr3_aa: CASSERQLKSNEQFF

d_call: NA
clone_size: NA
j_call: TRBJ1-2
v_call: TRBV12-3/TRBV12-4
cdr3_nt: TGTGCCAGCAGTTTAACCGGTCGGTTGAACTATGGCTACACCTTC
cdr3_aa: CASSLTGRLNYGYTF

d_call: NA
clone_size: NA
j_call: TRBJ1-4
v_call: TRBV19
cdr3_nt: TGTGCCAGTAGTATGGAAATTGCAACTAATGAAAAACTGTTTTTT
cdr3_aa: CASSMEIATNEKLFF

d_call: NA
clone_size: many
j_call: TRBJ2-1
v_call: TRBV28
cdr3_nt: TGTGCCAGCAGTTTAGGGGAACAGGGTAATGAGCAGTTCTTC
cdr3_aa: CASSLGEQGNEQFF

d_call: NA
clone_size: few
j_call: TRBJ1-1
v_call: TRBV20-1
cdr3_nt: TGCAGTGCAAAGGATGCCCCCAGGGCTTTCTTT
cdr3_aa: CSAKDAPRAFF

d_call: NA
clone_size: NA
j_call: TRBJ2-5
v_call: TRBV2
cdr3_nt: TGTGCCAGCAGTGAAACCGCGGGCAGGCGAGAGACCCAGTACTTC
cdr3_aa: CASSETAGRRETQYF

d_call: NA
clone_size: NA
j_call: TRBJ2-1
v_call: TRBV27
cdr3_nt: TGTGCCAGCAGTTTATGGTCAAACTCCTACAATGAGCAGTTCTTC
cdr3_aa: CASSLWSNSYNEQFF

d_call: NA
clone_size: few
j_call: TRBJ2-1
v_call: TRBV4-1
cdr3_nt: TGCGCCAGCAGCCAAGATTCGCTAGGTGAGCAGTTCTTC
cdr3_aa: CASSQDSLGEQFF

d_call: TRBD1
clone_size: NA
j_call: TRBJ2-1
v_call: TRBV25-1
cdr3_nt: TGCGCCAGCAGCGATTGGGACAGGGCATACAATGAGCAGTTCTTC
cdr3_aa: CASSDWDRAYNEQFF

d_call: NA
clone_size: many
j_call: TRBJ2-5
v_call: TRBV7-9
cdr3_nt: TGTGCCAGCAGCTTAGAAGAACAAGAGACCCAGTACTTC
cdr3_aa: CASSLEEQETQYF

d_call: TRBD2
clone_size: NA
j_call: TRBJ2-2
v_call: TRBV9
cdr3_nt: TGTGCCAGCAGCTCCCCTCGCGGGGGGCCGGACACCGGGGAGCTGTTTTTT
cdr3_aa: CASSSPRGGPDTGELFF

d_call: NA
clone_size: NA
j_call: TRBJ1-2
v_call: TRBV29-1
cdr3_nt: TGCAGCGTTGAAGAGTTGGGACGGTATGGCTACACCTTC
cdr3_aa: CSVEELGRYGYTF

d_call: NA
clone_size: many
j_call: TRBJ2-4
v_call: TRBV7-9
cdr3_nt: TGTGCCAGCAGCTGGTCAGGAGACCCAAGAAACATTCAGTACTTC
cdr3_aa: CASSWSGDPRNIQYF

d_call: NA
clone_size: NA
j_call: TRBJ1-6
v_call: TRBV3-1
cdr3_nt: TGTGCCAGCAGCCAAGGGACTAATTCACCCCTCCACTTT
cdr3_aa: CASSQGTNSPLHF

d_call: NA
clone_size: many
j_call: TRBJ1-1
v_call: TRBV6-1
cdr3_nt: TGTGCCAGCAGTGAATTACCTAACACTGAAGCTTTCTTT
cdr3_aa: CASSELPNTEAFF

d_call: NA
clone_size: NA
j_call: TRBJ2-2
v_call: TRBV5-1
cdr3_nt: TGCGCCAGCAGCTTGGAAGGCGAACAGACCGGGGAGCTGTTTTTT
cdr3_aa: CASSLEGEQTGELFF

d_call: NA
clone_size: few
j_call: TRBJ2-7
v_call: TRBV11-2
cdr3_nt: TGTGCCAGCAGCTTGTCGGGCTTTTACGAGCAGTACTTC
cdr3_aa: CASSLSGFYEQYF

d_call: NA
clone_size: few
j_call: TRBJ2-1
v_call: TRBV19
cdr3_nt: TGTGCCAGTAGTGGAAGATGGTACAATGAGCAGTTCTTC
cdr3_aa: CASSGRWYNEQFF

d_call: NA
clone_size: NA
j_call: TRBJ2-1
v_call: TRBV20-1
cdr3_nt: TGCAGTGCTTGGATCAACAATGAGCAGTTCTTC
cdr3_aa: CSAWINNEQFF

d_call: TRBD1
clone_size: few
j_call: TRBJ2-1
v_call: TRBV4-3
cdr3_nt: TGCGCCAGCAGCCAAGATTATAGGGGACAGGGGGTAGGGGATGAGCAGTTCTTC
cdr3_aa: CASSQDYRGQGVGDEQFF

d_call: TRBD1
clone_size: NA
j_call: TRBJ2-7
v_call: TRBV7-9
cdr3_nt: TGTGCCAGCAGCGTAGGACAGGCCAATCCCAACGAGCAGTACTTC
cdr3_aa: CASSVGQANPNEQYF

d_call: TRBD1
clone_size: few
j_call: TRBJ2-1
v_call: TRBV2
cdr3_nt: TGTGCCCGTGGGACAGGGGGTAAAAATGAGCAGTTCTTC
cdr3_aa: CARGTGGKNEQFF

d_call: NA
clone_size: NA
j_call: TRBJ2-1
v_call: TRBV28
cdr3_nt: TGTGCCAGCAGTGCCCCCGGGGAGGCAGGGAATGAGCAGTTCTTC
cdr3_aa: CASSAPGEAGNEQFF

d_call: NA
clone_size: NA
j_call: TRBJ2-3
v_call: TRBV14
cdr3_nt: TGTGCCAGCAGTGAGTGGACGGATCCCACAGATACGCAGTATTTT
cdr3_aa: CASSEWTDPTDTQYF

d_call: TRBD2
clone_size: NA
j_call: TRBJ2-7
v_call: TRBV18
cdr3_nt: TGTGCCAGCTCACCAGGACTAGCGGGGTTAAGCTCCTACGAGCAGTACTTC
cdr3_aa: CASSPGLAGLSSYEQYF

d_call: TRBD1
clone_size: NA
j_call: TRBJ1-1
v_call: TRBV7-9
cdr3_nt: TGTGCCAGCAGCCCGAAACGGGACAGGGGGCGTGAAGCTTTCTTT
cdr3_aa: CASSPKRDRGREAFF

d_call: NA
clone_size: NA
j_call: TRBJ2-3
v_call: TRBV28
cdr3_nt: TGTGCCAGCAGTTTATCAGGGTCCGATACGCAGTATTTT
cdr3_aa: CASSLSGSDTQYF

d_call: TRBD2
clone_size: NA
j_call: TRBJ2-1
v_call: TRBV9
cdr3_nt: TGTGCCAGCAGCGGAGCACTTGGGGGGGGGAATAGTAATGAGCAGTTCTTC
cdr3_aa: CASSGALGGGNSNEQFF

d_call: NA
clone_size: few
j_call: TRBJ2-1
v_call: TRBV28
cdr3_nt: TGTGCCAGTCGCTCCCGAAACAGCTCCTACAATGAGCAGTTCTTC
cdr3_aa: CASRSRNSSYNEQFF

d_call: TRBD2
clone_size: NA
j_call: TRBJ2-3
v_call: TRBV7-6
cdr3_nt: TGTGCCAGCAGCTTAACAGCGGGGGGGAGCACAGATACGCAGTATTTT
cdr3_aa: CASSLTAGGSTDTQYF

d_call: NA
clone_size: few
j_call: TRBJ1-1
v_call: TRBV4-1
cdr3_nt: TGCGCCAGCAGCCAAATAGGGGGGATGAACACTGAAGCTTTCTTT
cdr3_aa: CASSQIGGMNTEAFF

d_call: TRBD2
clone_size: NA
j_call: TRBJ2-1
v_call: TRBV28
cdr3_nt: TGTGCCAGCAACTTAGCGGGGGGGCCCTACAATGAGCAGTTCTTC
cdr3_aa: CASNLAGGPYNEQFF

d_call: TRBD1
clone_size: many
j_call: TRBJ2-1
v_call: TRBV7-9
cdr3_nt: TGTGCCAGCAGCTGGGACAGGGGGTCCCCTACCTACAATGAGCAGTTCTTC
cdr3_aa: CASSWDRGSPTYNEQFF

d_call: NA
clone_size: many
j_call: TRBJ1-4
v_call: TRBV7-9
cdr3_nt: TGTGCCAGCAGCTCCAGGACCGCAACTAATGAAAAACTGTTTTTT
cdr3_aa: CASSSRTATNEKLFF

d_call: TRBD2
clone_size: few
j_call: TRBJ2-7
v_call: TRBV5-6
cdr3_nt: TGTGCCAGCAGCCCGGGACTAGGACCCTACGAGCAGTACTTC
cdr3_aa: CASSPGLGPYEQYF

d_call: TRBD1
clone_size: many
j_call: TRBJ1-1
v_call: TRBV4-1
cdr3_nt: TGCGCCAGCAGCCAAGGAGGACAGGGGTTGGGTACTGAAGCTTTCTTT
cdr3_aa: CASSQGGQGLGTEAFF

d_call: NA
clone_size: few
j_call: TRBJ2-3
v_call: TRBV6-6
cdr3_nt: TGTGCCAGCAGTTACAGCCTTAGCACAGATACGCAGTATTTT
cdr3_aa: CASSYSLSTDTQYF

d_call: TRBD2
clone_size: NA
j_call: TRBJ2-5
v_call: TRBV7-6
cdr3_nt: TGTGCCAGCAGCTCCGGACTAGCGAGCATGGGGGAGACCCAGTACTTC
cdr3_aa: CASSSGLASMGETQYF

d_call: NA
clone_size: few
j_call: TRBJ2-7
v_call: TRBV20-1
cdr3_nt: TGCAGTGCTACAGGTGGGAACGAGCAGTACTTC
cdr3_aa: CSATGGNEQYF

d_call: NA
clone_size: few
j_call: TRBJ1-5
v_call: TRBV2
cdr3_nt: TGTGCCAGCAGTGAAGCGGGAGGGTATAGCAATCAGCCCCAGCATTTT
cdr3_aa: CASSEAGGYSNQPQHF